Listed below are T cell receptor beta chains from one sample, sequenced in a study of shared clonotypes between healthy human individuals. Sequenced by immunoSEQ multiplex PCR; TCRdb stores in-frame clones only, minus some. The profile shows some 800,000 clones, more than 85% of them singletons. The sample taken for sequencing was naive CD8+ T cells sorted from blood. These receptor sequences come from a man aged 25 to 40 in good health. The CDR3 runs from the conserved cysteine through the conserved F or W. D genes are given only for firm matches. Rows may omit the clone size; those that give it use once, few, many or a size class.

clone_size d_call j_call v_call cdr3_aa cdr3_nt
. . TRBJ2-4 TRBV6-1 CASSDEGNIQYF TGTGCCAGCAGTGATGAGGGAAACATTCAGTACTTC
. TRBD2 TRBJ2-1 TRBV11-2 CASSLGDYPNEQFF TGTGCCAGCAGCTTAGGGGACTACCCCAATGAGCAGTTCTTC
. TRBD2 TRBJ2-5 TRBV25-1 CASSEYEGSGAQETQYF TGTGCCAGCAGTGAATATGAGGGTAGCGGGGCCCAAGAGACCCAGTACTTC
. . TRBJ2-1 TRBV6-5 CASSYDQRNEQFF TGTGCCAGCAGTTACGATCAGCGGAATGAGCAGTTCTTC
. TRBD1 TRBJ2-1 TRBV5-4 CASSLAGTGGDNEQFF TGTGCCAGCAGCTTGGCTGGGACAGGGGGGGACAATGAGCAGTTCTTC
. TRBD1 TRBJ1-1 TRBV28 CASSLNPGQGMNTEAFF TGTGCCAGCAGTTTAAACCCGGGACAGGGCATGAACACTGAAGCTTTCTTT
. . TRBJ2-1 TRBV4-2 CASSGPQGGNEQFF TGTGCCAGCAGCGGGCCCCAGGGGGGAAATGAGCAGTTCTTC
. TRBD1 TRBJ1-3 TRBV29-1 CSVESEGTGTGNTIYF TGCAGCGTTGAAAGTGAGGGGACAGGGACTGGAAACACCATATATTTT
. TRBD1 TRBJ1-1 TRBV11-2 CASSLAQGALNTEAFF TGTGCCAGCAGCTTAGCCCAGGGGGCACTGAACACTGAAGCTTTCTTT
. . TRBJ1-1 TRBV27 CASVRSTEAFF TGTGCCAGCGTGAGAAGCACTGAAGCTTTCTTT
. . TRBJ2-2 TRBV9 CASSEISNTGELFF TGTGCCAGCAGCGAGATTTCGAACACCGGGGAGCTGTTTTTT
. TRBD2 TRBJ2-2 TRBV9 CASSSAGAGGSRELFF TGTGCCAGCAGCTCGGCGGGAGCGGGAGGGTCCCGGGAGCTGTTTTTT
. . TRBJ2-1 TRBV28 CASIARGPVSYNEQFF TGTGCCAGCATCGCGAGAGGGCCTGTCTCCTACAATGAGCAGTTCTTC
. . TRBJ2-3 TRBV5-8 CASSSGTAGTDTQYF TGTGCCAGCAGCTCCGGGACCGCGGGCACAGATACGCAGTATTTT
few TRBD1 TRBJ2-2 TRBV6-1 CASSEWAGGTGELFF TGTGCCAGCAGTGAATGGGCAGGGGGCACCGGGGAGCTGTTTTTT
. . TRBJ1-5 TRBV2 CASRQGLSSQPQHF TGTGCCAGCAGGCAGGGACTGTCCAGTCAGCCCCAGCATTTT
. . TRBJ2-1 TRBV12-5 CASGLLDSRLNEQFF TGTGCTAGTGGTTTGTTGGACTCTCGATTGAATGAGCAGTTCTTC
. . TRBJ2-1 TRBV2 CARRALSYNEQFF TGTGCCAGACGGGCTCTATCCTACAATGAGCAGTTCTTC
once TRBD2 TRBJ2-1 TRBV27 CASTSGDSYNEQFF TGTGCCAGCACTAGCGGGGATTCCTACAATGAGCAGTTCTTC
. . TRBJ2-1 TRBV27 CASSLIGSDEQFF TGTGCCAGCAGTTTAATCGGGTCGGATGAGCAGTTCTTC
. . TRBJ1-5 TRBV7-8 CASSLGIANATRQPQHF TGTGCCAGCAGCTTAGGTATAGCCAACGCTACCCGTCAGCCCCAGCATTTT
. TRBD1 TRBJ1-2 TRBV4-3 CASRGTGGSNYGYTF TGCGCCAGTCGGGGGACAGGGGGCTCGAACTATGGCTACACCTTC
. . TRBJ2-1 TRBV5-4 CASSSLDGDNEQFF TGTGCCAGCAGCTCCCTGGACGGAGACAATGAGCAGTTCTTC
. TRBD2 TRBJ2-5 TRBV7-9 CASSWGLAGKETQYF TGTGCCAGCAGCTGGGGACTAGCGGGAAAAGAGACCCAGTACTTC
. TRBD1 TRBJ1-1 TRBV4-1 CASSQGQGATEAFF TGCGCCAGCAGCCAAGGGCAGGGGGCCACTGAAGCTTTCTTT
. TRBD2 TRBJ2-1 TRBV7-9 CASSLSAGASYNEQFF TGTGCCAGCAGCTTATCGGCGGGAGCGTCCTACAATGAGCAGTTCTTC
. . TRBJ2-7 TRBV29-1 CSVRVIDNYEQYF TGCAGCGTTCGGGTTATCGATAACTACGAGCAGTACTTC
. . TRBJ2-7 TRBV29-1 CSVERGSNVEQYF TGCAGCGTTGAAAGGGGGAGCAATGTTGAGCAGTACTTC
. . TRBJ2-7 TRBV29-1 CSVELANYEQYF TGCAGCGTTGAGTTAGCAAACTACGAGCAGTACTTC
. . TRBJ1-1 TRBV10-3 CAIREQLDTEAFF TGTGCCATCAGGGAGCAATTGGACACTGAAGCTTTCTTT
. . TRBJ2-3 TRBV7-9 CASSLELDSDTQYF TGTGCCAGCAGCTTAGAGTTGGATTCAGATACGCAGTATTTT
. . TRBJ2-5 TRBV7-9 CASSLAPAGKQAQYF TGTGCCAGCAGCTTAGCCCCTGCAGGCAAGCAGGCCCAGTACTTC
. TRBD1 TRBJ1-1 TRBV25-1 CASSEYNDRVGMNTEAFF TGTGCCAGCAGTGAATATAACGACAGGGTCGGGATGAACACTGAAGCTTTCTTT
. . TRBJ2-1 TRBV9 CASSVDGSYNEQFF TGTGCCAGCAGCGTAGATGGATCCTACAATGAGCAGTTCTTC
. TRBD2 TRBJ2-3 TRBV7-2 CASSLALAAFTDTQYF TGTGCCAGCAGCTTAGCCCTAGCGGCTTTCACAGATACGCAGTATTTT
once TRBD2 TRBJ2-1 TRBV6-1 CASSEESSSGRSRPGNEQFF TGTGCCAGCAGTGAAGAGAGCTCTAGCGGGAGAAGCAGGCCCGGCAATGAGCAGTTCTTC
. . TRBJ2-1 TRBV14 CASSHLGYNEQFF TGTGCCAGCAGCCACCTAGGCTACAATGAGCAGTTCTTC
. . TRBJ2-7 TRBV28 CASRSGVMYEQYF TGTGCCAGCAGGTCAGGGGTGATGTACGAGCAGTACTTC
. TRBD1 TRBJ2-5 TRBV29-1 CSVEYRTGPVETQYF TGCAGCGTTGAGTACCGGACAGGGCCAGTAGAGACCCAGTACTTC
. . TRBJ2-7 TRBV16 CASSPNTYEQYF TGTGCCAGCAGCCCAAATACCTACGAGCAGTACTTC